This is a list of T cell receptor beta chains from one sample in a study of regulatory T cells in long-lasting Graves disease. MiXCR was run by TCRdb on the multiplex PCR reads, yielding one entry per CDR3 protein. The sample contains some 220,000 distinct CDR3 sequences, around 19% of which appear only once. The same specimen was also included in a second study, on T cells in Graves' hyperthyroidism and ophthalmopathy.

This specimen consisted of peripheral blood mononuclear cells (PBMCs), obtained at new diagnosis, from a patient treated with antithyroid drugs. All receptors derive from a woman aged 25-40 years with Graves disease. Both conserved end residues are part of each CDR3. The D gene is left open where the match is weak. Where a row states a size, it is once, few, many or the class of an expanded clone; other rows omit it.

>TRBJ2-5|.|.|TRBV12-3/TRBV12-4
TGTGCCAGCAGCTCGCCGGACAGGGAGGGGGAGACCCAGTACTTC
CASSSPDREGETQYF
>TRBJ2-7|.|.|TRBV12-3/TRBV12-4
TGTGCCAGCAGAATATCAGGGAGGTACGAGCAGTACTTC
CASRISGRYEQYF
>TRBJ2-5|.|TRBD2|TRBV28
TGTGCCAGCTGGCCCGGGACTAGCGGGGCCCAGTACTTC
CASWPGTSGAQYF
>TRBJ2-3|many|.|TRBV2
TGTGCCAGCAGCTTAAGGGGACTCAGAACAGATACGCAGTATTTT
CASSLRGLRTDTQYF
>TRBJ1-4|many|TRBD1|TRBV18
TGTGCCAGCTCTCGGGACAGCTCTAATGAAAAACTGTTTTTT
CASSRDSSNEKLFF
>TRBJ1-2|many|.|TRBV24-1
TGTGCCACCAGTGATTTAGGCGGCTACACCTTC
CATSDLGGYTF
>TRBJ2-2|many|.|TRBV7-9
TGTGCCAGCAGGGCAACCGGGACGGCCACCGGGGAGCTGTTTTTT
CASRATGTATGELFF
>TRBJ2-3|many|.|TRBV6-2/TRBV6-3
TGTGCCAGCAGTTCCGGGAATACGCAGTATTTT
CASSSGNTQYF
>TRBJ1-5|.|.|TRBV20-1
TGCAGTGCTCCCCACAGAACCGGCCAGCCCCAGCATTTT
CSAPHRTGQPQHF
>TRBJ2-2|few|.|TRBV14
TGTGCCAGCAGCCGATTTAACAGGGACACCGGGGAGCTGTTTTTT
CASSRFNRDTGELFF
>TRBJ1-2|.|TRBD1|TRBV28
TGTGCCAGCAGTTTACTTCGGGCAGGGGGTCCCCCTGGCTATGGCTACACCTTC
CASSLLRAGGPPGYGYTF
>TRBJ2-5|many|TRBD1|TRBV11-2
TGTGCCAGCAGCCCGGGGGACAGGTGGCTAAATGAGACCCAGTACTTC
CASSPGDRWLNETQYF
>TRBJ2-7|many|.|TRBV6-1
TGTGCCAGCAGTACAATTACAGGGGTACGGCGGACTAGCTCTTACGAGCAGTACTTC
CASSTITGVRRTSSYEQYF
>TRBJ1-5|few|.|TRBV30
TGTGCCTGGGGGGGGGACCACCTGGGGCAGCCCCAGCATTTT
CAWGGDHLGQPQHF
>TRBJ2-4|many|.|TRBV27
TGTGTCAGCACCCCGTCTAGCCCAAAAAACATTCAGTACTTC
CVSTPSSPKNIQYF
>TRBJ1-5|once|.|TRBV11-2
TGTGCCAGCAGCCCTTCGGGGGGGGGCAATCAGCCCCAGCATTTT
CASSPSGGGNQPQHF
>TRBJ2-3|many|.|TRBV11-3
TGTGCCAGCAGCTTGGCGGGGATGTCAGATACGCAGTATTTT
CASSLAGMSDTQYF
>TRBJ1-4|many|TRBD1|TRBV12-3/TRBV12-4
TGTGCCAGCAGCCCAGGGGGAAATGAAAAACTGTTTTTT
CASSPGGNEKLFF
>TRBJ2-7|many|.|TRBV28
TGTGCCAGCAGACCATCCGGGAGCTCCTACGAGCAGTACTTC
CASRPSGSSYEQYF
>TRBJ1-4|many|.|TRBV28
TGTGCCAGCAGCCAAGAATTTCCGTCGGGAGAAAAACTGTTTTTT
CASSQEFPSGEKLFF
>TRBJ1-2|many|TRBD1|TRBV14
TGTGCCAGCAGCCTCCTCCTTCGACAGGGAGGGAACTATGGCTACACCTTC
CASSLLLRQGGNYGYTF
>TRBJ2-7|.|TRBD2|TRBV20-1
TGCAGTGCTGCACTAGCGGGAGGGCCGGTCGAGCAGTACTTC
CSAALAGGPVEQYF
>TRBJ2-1|many|TRBD1|TRBV12-3/TRBV12-4
TGTGCCAGCAGGATACAGGGGTCGGGGTCCTACAATGAGCAGTTCTTC
CASRIQGSGSYNEQFF
>TRBJ1-3|many|TRBD1|TRBV12-3/TRBV12-4
TGTGCCAGCAGTCACCCCCCCGGGACAGTCGGAAACACCATATATTTT
CASSHPPGTVGNTIYF
>TRBJ1-1|many|.|TRBV6-5
TGTGCCAGCAGTTACTCGAATTCCCCGGAGGCTTTCTTT
CASSYSNSPEAFF
>TRBJ2-1|.|.|TRBV11-1
TGTGCCAGCAGCTTAGCCGGGATCCCGGGCAATGAGCAGTTCTTC
CASSLAGIPGNEQFF
>TRBJ2-7|.|.|TRBV7-9
TGTGCCAGCAGCCCTCGACAGCGACATGGGTCCGAGCAGTACTTC
CASSPRQRHGSEQYF
>TRBJ1-1|many|.|TRBV6-1
TGTGCCAGCAGTCGGTCGCTTCCGAGGGGCGCATGGGCTTTCTTT
CASSRSLPRGAWAFF
>TRBJ2-1|many|TRBD2|TRBV28
TGTGCCAGCACCCAGGGACTAGCCTACAATGAGCAGTTCTTC
CASTQGLAYNEQFF
>TRBJ2-7|.|.|TRBV4-1
TGCGCCAGCAGCCAAGATACCCAGGGACCCTACGAGCAGTACTTC
CASSQDTQGPYEQYF
>TRBJ2-1|many|.|TRBV20-1
TGCAGTGCTCCGGGACCATACCACAATGAGCAGTTCTTC
CSAPGPYHNEQFF
>TRBJ2-2|many|TRBD1|TRBV3-1
TGTGCCAGCAGCCAAGGGGACAGCAGGAACACCGGGGAGCTGTTTTTT
CASSQGDSRNTGELFF
>TRBJ1-3|.|.|TRBV4-1
TGCGCCAGCAGCCCAGGTCGCAGGCGAATCTCTGGAAACACCATATATTTT
CASSPGRRRISGNTIYF
>TRBJ1-2|.|TRBD1|TRBV30
TGTGCCTGGAGCGACAGGGCGCATGGCTACACCTTC
CAWSDRAHGYTF
>TRBJ1-5|many|.|TRBV6-1
TGTGCCAGCAGCATACAGGGCTCTGGTCAGCCCCAGCATTTT
CASSIQGSGQPQHF
>TRBJ2-5|.|.|TRBV12-3/TRBV12-4
TGTGCCAGCACCCGCGGGACGAACCAAGAGACCCAGTACTTC
CASTRGTNQETQYF
>TRBJ2-5|.|TRBD2|TRBV11-1
TGTGCCAGCAGCCCGGGACTAGAAGAAGAGACCCAGTACTTC
CASSPGLEEETQYF
>TRBJ2-3|many|TRBD2|TRBV29-1
TGCAGCCTGTCGGCTAGCGGGGGTGGAGATACGCAGTATTTT
CSLSASGGGDTQYF
>TRBJ2-7|few|TRBD1|TRBV20-1
TGCAGTGCTAGAGAAGGAGCAGGGGGCTTAACCTACGAGCAGTACTTC
CSAREGAGGLTYEQYF
>TRBJ2-2|few|.|TRBV13
TGTGCCAGCAGCCCTAATATGAGGGGGAGAGGCGGGGAGCTGTTTTTT
CASSPNMRGRGGELFF
>TRBJ1-1|many|TRBD1|TRBV6-2/TRBV6-3
TGTGCCAGCAGTAATCCGGGACAGGGGTCTGAAGCTTTCTTT
CASSNPGQGSEAFF
>TRBJ1-1|many|.|TRBV7-9
TGTGCCAGCAGCCAGGAAGGGGCCGGAATAAACACTGAAGCTTTCTTT
CASSQEGAGINTEAFF
>TRBJ2-5|many|TRBD2|TRBV12-3/TRBV12-4
TGTGCCAGCAGTTTTTGGACTAGCGGTCAAGAGACCCAGTACTTC
CASSFWTSGQETQYF